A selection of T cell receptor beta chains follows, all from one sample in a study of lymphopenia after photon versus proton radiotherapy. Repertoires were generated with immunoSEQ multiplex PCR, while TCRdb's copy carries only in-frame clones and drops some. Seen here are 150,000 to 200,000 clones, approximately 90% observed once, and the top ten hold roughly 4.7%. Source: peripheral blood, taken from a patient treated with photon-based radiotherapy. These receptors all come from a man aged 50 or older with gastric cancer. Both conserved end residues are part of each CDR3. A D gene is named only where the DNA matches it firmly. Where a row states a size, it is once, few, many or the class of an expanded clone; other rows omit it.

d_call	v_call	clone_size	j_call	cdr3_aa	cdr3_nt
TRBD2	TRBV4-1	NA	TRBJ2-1	CASSRRGLAEENEQFF	TGCGCCAGCAGCCGCCGGGGACTAGCGGAGGAGAATGAGCAGTTCTTC
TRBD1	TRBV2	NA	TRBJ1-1	CASSGQGRGTEAFF	TGTGCCAGCAGCGGACAGGGGAGAGGAACTGAAGCTTTCTTT
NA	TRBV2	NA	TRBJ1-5	CASSEAANQPQHF	TGTGCCAGCAGTGAAGCAGCCAATCAGCCCCAGCATTTT
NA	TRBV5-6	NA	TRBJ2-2	CASSLNTGFTGELFF	TGTGCCAGCAGCTTAAATACAGGTTTTACCGGGGAGCTGTTTTTT
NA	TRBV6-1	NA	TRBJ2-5	CASSEAGETQYF	TGTGCCAGCAGTGAGGCGGGAGAGACCCAGTACTTC
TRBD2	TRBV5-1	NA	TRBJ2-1	CASSPTSGSHNEQFF	TGCGCCAGCAGCCCCACTAGCGGGAGCCACAATGAGCAGTTCTTC
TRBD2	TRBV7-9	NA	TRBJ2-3	CASSLGLAGSTDTQYF	TGTGCCAGCAGCTTGGGGCTAGCGGGGAGCACAGATACGCAGTATTTT
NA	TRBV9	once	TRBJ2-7	CASSVVPTRYEQYF	TGTGCCAGCAGCGTAGTCCCCACCCGGTACGAGCAGTACTTC
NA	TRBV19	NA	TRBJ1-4	CASGRASATNEKLFF	TGTGCCAGTGGCAGGGCAAGTGCAACTAATGAAAAACTGTTTTTT
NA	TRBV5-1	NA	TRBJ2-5	CASSSSGNQETQYF	TGCGCCAGCAGCTCGTCAGGGAACCAAGAGACCCAGTACTTC
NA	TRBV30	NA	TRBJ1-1	CAWTQRMDTEAFF	TGTGCCTGGACACAGAGGATGGACACTGAAGCTTTCTTT
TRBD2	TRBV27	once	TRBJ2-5	CASLPTSGSETQYF	TGTGCCAGCCTGCCGACTAGCGGGAGTGAGACCCAGTACTTC
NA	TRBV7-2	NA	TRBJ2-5	CASSLVETQYF	TGTGCCAGCAGCTTAGTGGAGACCCAGTACTTC
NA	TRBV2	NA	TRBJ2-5	CASLRSPQETQYF	TGTGCCAGCCTCAGGAGCCCACAAGAGACCCAGTACTTC
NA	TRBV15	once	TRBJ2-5	CATSRDLGEANKETQYF	TGTGCCACCAGCAGAGATTTGGGGGAGGCGAATAAAGAGACCCAGTACTTC
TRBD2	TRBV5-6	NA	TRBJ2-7	CASSLVGGRANYEQYF	TGTGCCAGCAGCTTGGTCGGCGGGAGGGCCAACTACGAGCAGTACTTC
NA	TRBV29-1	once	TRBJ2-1	CSVAPRLFNEQFF	TGCAGCGTTGCCCCAAGATTGTTCAATGAGCAGTTCTTC
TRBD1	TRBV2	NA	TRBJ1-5	CASRKPGQGAGQPQHF	TGTGCCAGCAGGAAGCCGGGACAGGGGGCGGGTCAGCCCCAGCATTTT
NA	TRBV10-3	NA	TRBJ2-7	CAISVSGGASYEQYF	TGTGCCATCAGTGTGTCGGGGGGCGCCTCCTACGAGCAGTACTTC
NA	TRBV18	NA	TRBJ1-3	CASSPRAVGSGNTIYF	TGTGCCAGCTCACCCCGGGCGGTTGGTTCTGGAAACACCATATATTTT
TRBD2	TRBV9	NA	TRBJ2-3	CASSVEAGTSGPRTDTQYF	TGTGCCAGCAGCGTAGAGGCCGGGACTAGCGGGCCCCGCACAGATACGCAGTATTTT
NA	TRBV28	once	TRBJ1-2	CASSSWHMGQGRGYTF	TGTGCCAGCAGTTCGTGGCATATGGGGCAGGGGAGAGGCTACACCTTC
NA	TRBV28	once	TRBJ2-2	CASKHSTGELFF	TGTGCCAGCAAGCACAGCACCGGGGAGCTGTTTTTT
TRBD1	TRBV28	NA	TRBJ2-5	CASGPGTVIETQYF	TGTGCCAGCGGACCCGGGACAGTGATAGAGACCCAGTACTTC
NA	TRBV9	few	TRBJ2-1	CASSVGGTYNEQFF	TGTGCCAGCAGCGTAGGAGGGACTTACAATGAGCAGTTCTTC
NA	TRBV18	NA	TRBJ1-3	CASSPTGASGNTIYF	TGTGCCAGCTCACCAACGGGAGCCTCTGGAAACACCATATATTTT
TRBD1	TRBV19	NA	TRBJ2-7	CASSPRTGIAEQYF	TGTGCCAGTAGTCCCCGGACAGGGATTGCCGAGCAGTACTTC
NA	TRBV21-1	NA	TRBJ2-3	CASVAPTGIFTDTQYF	TGTGCCAGCGTCGCCCCTACAGGGATTTTCACAGATACGCAGTATTTT
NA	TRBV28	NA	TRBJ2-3	CASSSGRGGPSTDTQYF	TGTGCCAGCAGTTCGGGTCGGGGAGGCCCCTCCACAGATACGCAGTATTTT
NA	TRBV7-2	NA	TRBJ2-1	CASSQSLGNEQFF	TGTGCCAGCAGTCAATCTTTGGGCAATGAGCAGTTCTTC
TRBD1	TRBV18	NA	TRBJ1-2	CASSSGTEGYGYTF	TGTGCCAGCTCATCCGGGACAGAGGGGTATGGCTACACCTTC
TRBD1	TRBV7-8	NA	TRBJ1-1	CASSLLGQDSVTNTEAFF	TGTGCCAGCAGCTTACTGGGACAGGACTCCGTAACGAACACTGAAGCTTTCTTT
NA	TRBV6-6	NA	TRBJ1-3	CASSYSNGISGNTIYF	TGTGCCAGCAGTTACTCGAATGGGATCTCTGGAAACACCATATATTTT
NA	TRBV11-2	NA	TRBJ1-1	CASSLDDRTNTEAFF	TGTGCCAGCAGCTTAGATGACAGGACGAACACTGAAGCTTTCTTT